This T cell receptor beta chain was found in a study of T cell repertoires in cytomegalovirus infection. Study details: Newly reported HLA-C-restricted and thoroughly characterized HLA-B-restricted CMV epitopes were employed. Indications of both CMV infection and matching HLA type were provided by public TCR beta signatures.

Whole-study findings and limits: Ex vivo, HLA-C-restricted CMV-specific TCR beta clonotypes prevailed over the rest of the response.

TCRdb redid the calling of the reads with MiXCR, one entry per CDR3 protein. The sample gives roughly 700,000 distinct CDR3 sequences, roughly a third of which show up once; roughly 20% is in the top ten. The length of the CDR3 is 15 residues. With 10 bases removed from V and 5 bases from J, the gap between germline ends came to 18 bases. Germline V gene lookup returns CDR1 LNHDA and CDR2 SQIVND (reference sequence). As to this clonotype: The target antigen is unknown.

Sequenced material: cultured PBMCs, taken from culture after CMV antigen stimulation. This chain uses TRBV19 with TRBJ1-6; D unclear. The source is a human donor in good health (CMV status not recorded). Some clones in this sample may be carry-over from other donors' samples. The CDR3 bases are TGTGCCACAACTTGGACCACGGAGAATAATTCACCCCTCCACTTT. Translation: CATTWTTENNSPLHF.